The 17 T cell receptor beta chains presented below share a single source sample, sequenced in a study of control samples from healthy donors and cancer patients. Using immunoSEQ multiplex PCR, the repertoire was profiled, and TCRdb retains in-frame clones only, with some absent. The sample has about 89,000 clones; about 89% are singletons. The specimen was blood. Source of these receptors: a man younger than 45 in good health.

This sequence joins TRBV4-1 and TRBJ1-1; 8 nucleotides agree with TRBD1. V shed 0 bases and J 1 base; nucleotides not matched to a gene: 4. The CDR3 is 16 amino acids. From germline, CDR1 is MGHRA and CDR2 YSYEKL. The CDR3 nucleotides read TGCGCCAGCAGCCAAGAAACCCAGGGGGCGAACACTGAAGCTTTCTTT. Translating gives CASSQETQGANTEAFF.

V is TRBV29-1 and J is TRBJ1-1, with D possibly matching TRBD1 (6 bases). Germline V gene sequence: CDR1 SQVTM, CDR2 ANQGSEA. V was cut by 5 bases and J by 1 base, with 14 bases left in between. The CDR3 length is 14 residues. The CDR3, as DNA: TGCAGCGTTTCGGGGGGCAGGGGGAACACTGAAGCTTTCTTT. Protein product: CSVSGGRGNTEAFF.

The J gene is TRBJ1-2, the V gene TRBV5-1, with 8 bases aligning to TRBD1. Germline V gene sequence: CDR1 SGHRS, CDR2 YFSETQ. The J segment lost 8 bases and the V segment lost 4 bases, leaving 10 bases of the junction unmatched. The CDR3 totals 14 residues. The CDR3 region is CASSADGQGGGYTF. CDR3 nucleotide sequence: TGCGCCAGCAGCGCAGATGGACAGGGAGGCGGCTACACCTTC.

V gene TRBV7-8 combines with J gene TRBJ2-2, with D maybe TRBD2 (6 bases). The CDR3 is made up of 17 amino acids. Germline loops: CDR1 SGHVS, CDR2 FQNEAQ. The germline V and J ends were trimmed by 0 bases and 2 bases, with 13 bases remaining between them. Here the CDR3 DNA reads TGTGCCAGCAGCTTAGCGCCGGGACTGGAAAACACCGGGGAGCTGTTTTTT. Translating gives CASSLAPGLENTGELFF.

The CDR3 DNA follows: TGTGCCAGCAGCTTAGAAGGGGGGACAGGGGGCGACGAGCAGTACTTC. It encodes CASSLEGGTGGDEQYF. The chain carries TRBV7-8 and TRBJ2-7; 12 bases match TRBD1. Germline CDR1 is SGHVS and CDR2 is FQNEAQ. J gave up 5 bases and V 1 base, and 6 bases lay outside the gene matches. The CDR3 totals 16 residues.

The V call is TRBV24-1, the J call TRBJ1-5, with D maybe TRBD1 (5 bases). The germline CDR1 and CDR2 sequences are KGHDR and SFDVKD. The CDR3 sequence is 14 residues long. V gave up 4 bases and J gave up 7 bases, with 13 bases separating them. The CDR3 loop is CATSDRVGGQPQHF. The CDR3 nucleotides read TGTGCCACCAGTGACAGGGTAGGAGGGCAGCCCCAGCATTTT.

The V gene is TRBV27, the J gene TRBJ1-1; no definite D call. Looked up from germline, CDR1 is MNHEY and CDR2 is SMNVEV (reference sequence). Trimming took 0 bases from V and 1 from J, leaving 9 bases between them. There are 15 residues in the CDR3. DNA of the CDR3: TGTGCCAGCAGTTTATCGGGCCCAAAGAACACTGAAGCTTTCTTT. Residues: CASSLSGPKNTEAFF.

V and J are TRBV7-6 and TRBJ2-3, with D perhaps TRBD2 (6 bases). V was trimmed by 3 bases and J by 2 bases, leaving 9 bases between them. The germline V gene has CDR1 SGHVS and CDR2 FNYEAQ. The CDR3 has 14 amino acids. The CDR3 spells CASSLGGVTDTQYF. CDR3 bases: TGTGCCAGCAGCTTGGGGGGAGTCACAGATACGCAGTATTTT. Together with reference TRBV7-6 and TRBJ2-3, the CDR3 gives the full variable domain: GAGVSQSPRYKVTKRGQDVALRCDPISGHVSLYWYRQALGQGPEFLTYFNYEAQQDKSGLPNDRFSAERPEGSISTLTIQRTEQRDSAMYRCASSLGGVTDTQYFGPGTRLTVL.

The chain uses TRBV5-1 and TRBJ2-5, with TRBD1 matching 7 bases. Unmatched junction bases numbered 15, after V lost 5 bases and J lost 2 bases. The CDR3 contains 17 residues. Germline V gene lookup returns CDR1 SGHRS and CDR2 YFSETQ. CDR3 nucleotides: TGCGCCAGCAGACGGACAGCAGGACAGGCTGTTCAAGAGACCCAGTACTTC. It specifies CASRRTAGQAVQETQYF.

The J gene is TRBJ1-3, the V gene TRBV24-1, with D perhaps matching TRBD1 (5 bases). This CDR3 has 16 amino acids. Germline CDR1 reads KGHDR; CDR2 reads SFDVKD. V gave up 1 base and J gave up 8 bases, with 17 bases separating them. The CDR3 is CATSDFDRQGRHTIYF. CDR3 in DNA: TGTGCCACCAGTGATTTCGACAGACAAGGCCGGCACACCATATATTTT.

The CDR3 is CASSGRGGTEAFF. The DNA of the CDR3 is TGCGCCAGCAGTGGGCGGGGGGGGACTGAAGCTTTCTTT. The chain combines TRBV10-2 with TRBJ1-1; D may be TRBD1 (5 bases). V lost 4 bases and J lost 5, with 11 bases in between. Germline values: CDR1 WSHSY, CDR2 SAAADI. The CDR3 spans 13 residues.

The chain uses TRBV11-2 and TRBJ2-7, with 7 bases matching TRBD1. The CDR3 consists of 15 residues. V trimming: 1 base; J trimming: 2 bases; junction bases outside the gene matches: 5. The germline CDR1 and CDR2 sequences are SGHAT and FQNNGV. In DNA form, the CDR3 reads TGTGCCAGCAGCTTAGCCAGGGGGAAGGCCTACGAGCAGTACTTC. It specifies CASSLARGKAYEQYF.

This sequence joins TRBV25-1 and TRBJ2-7; no definite D call. The germline V and J ends were trimmed by 3 bases and 3 bases, with 12 bases remaining between them. The CDR3 consists of 14 residues. Per germline, CDR1 MGHDK and CDR2 SYGVNS. The CDR3 loop is CASSDGQNLYEQYF. As DNA, the CDR3 is TGTGCCAGCAGTGACGGGCAGAACCTCTACGAGCAGTACTTC.

As DNA, the CDR3 is TGCGCCAGCAGCGAGGGGGGTGGGGCCACTGAAGCTTTCTTT. Translating it yields CASSEGGGATEAFF. The rearrangement uses TRBV5-1 and TRBJ1-1; D is perhaps TRBD1 (6 bases). Trimming pared 4 bases from V and 4 bases from J, leaving 14 bases between. Germline V lookup: CDR1 SGHRS, CDR2 YFSETQ. This CDR3 has 14 amino acids.

The chain is built from TRBV5-1 and TRBJ1-1; D not certain. The germline V and J ends were trimmed by 6 bases and 4 bases, with 13 bases remaining between them. This CDR3 is built from 13 residues. The germline V gene has CDR1 SGHRS and CDR2 YFSETQ. CDR3: CASTLADGTEAFF. CDR3 sequence (DNA): TGCGCCAGCACTCTTGCCGACGGCACTGAAGCTTTCTTT.

The genes are TRBV7-8 and TRBJ1-1; no clear D. The CDR3 is made up of 12 amino acids. Trimming cost V 5 bases and J 6 bases, with 10 bases left between them. Germline CDR1 is SGHVS and CDR2 is FQNEAQ. This chain's CDR3 is CASSRVFAEAFF. The CDR3, as DNA: TGTGCCAGCAGCCGGGTCTTCGCTGAAGCTTTCTTT.

This chain joins TRBV19 and TRBJ2-7; D is possibly TRBD2 (6 bases). This CDR3 has 13 amino acids. Germline loops: CDR1 LNHDA, CDR2 SQIVND (reference sequence). The ends were cut back, 1 base at V and 6 bases at J, with 10 bases in the middle. CDR3 nucleotides: TGTGCCAGTAGTATAGTATCCGGGGGCGAGCAGTACGTC. Translated, it gives CASSIVSGGEQYV.